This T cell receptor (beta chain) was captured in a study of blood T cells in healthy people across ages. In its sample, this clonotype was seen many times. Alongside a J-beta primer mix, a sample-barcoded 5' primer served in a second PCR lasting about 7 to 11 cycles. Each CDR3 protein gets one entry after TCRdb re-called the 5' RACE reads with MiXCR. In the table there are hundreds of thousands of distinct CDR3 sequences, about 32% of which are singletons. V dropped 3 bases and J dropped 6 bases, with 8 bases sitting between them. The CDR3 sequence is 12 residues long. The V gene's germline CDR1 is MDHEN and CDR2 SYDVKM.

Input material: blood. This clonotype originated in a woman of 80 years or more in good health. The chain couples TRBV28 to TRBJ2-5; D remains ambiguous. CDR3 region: CASSLFSKTQYF. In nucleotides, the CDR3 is TGTGCCAGCAGTTTGTTTTCAAAGACCCAGTACTTC.